These 10 T cell receptor beta chains share one sample of origin, sequenced in a study of blood T cells in healthy people across ages. A second PCR of about 7 to 12 cycles used a sample-barcoded 5' primer and a J-beta primer mix. TCRdb fed the 5' RACE reads into MiXCR, producing one record per CDR3 protein. The sample has some 890,000 distinct CDR3 sequences; approximately 32% are singletons. These data were likewise used in another study, on T cells of mothers and their children.

Sequencing was carried out using blood. These receptors were obtained from a woman in her thirties or forties in good health.

This chain joins TRBV29-1 and TRBJ1-1; 7 bases match TRBD1. The V gene end was trimmed by 3 bases and the J gene end by 2 bases; junction bases not matched to a gene: 9. Germline loops: CDR1 SQVTM, CDR2 ANQGSEA. The CDR3 is 15 residues long. The CDR3 here is CSVDGLDRVNTEAFF. CDR3 sequence (DNA): TGCAGCGTTGATGGCCTCGACAGGGTCAACACTGAAGCTTTCTTT.

The chain recombines TRBV5-1 with TRBJ2-1; weak D call: TRBD1 (5 bases). CDR3 size: 14 residues. Between the trimmed V and J ends, which lost 0 bases and 7 bases, there was a span of 11 bases. Germline V gene sequence: CDR1 SGHRS, CDR2 YFSETQ. The CDR3 is CASSLGQPANEQFF. CDR3 in DNA: TGCGCCAGCAGCTTGGGACAGCCCGCTAATGAGCAGTTCTTC.

This rearrangement joins TRBV6-1 to TRBJ2-3; no reliable D call. Germline lookup yields CDR1 MNHNS and CDR2 SASEGT. V was clipped by 6 bases and J by 2 bases, with 12 bases between them. The CDR3 extends over 14 amino acids. The CDR3 bases are TGTGCCAGCAGGTCTAGAATGGACACAGATACGCAGTATTTT. Residues: CASRSRMDTDTQYF.

The chain uses TRBV29-1 and TRBJ2-5, with a possible D match to TRBD2 (7 bases). Germline V CDR1 and CDR2: SQVTM, ANQGSEA. There are 13 residues in the CDR3. V lost 8 bases and J lost 11, with 24 bases in between. The CDR3 sequence: CSHYRGGINEQYF. The CDR3 DNA is TGCAGCCACTATAGGGGGGGAATCAATGAGCAGTACTTC.

The rearrangement links TRBV25-1 to TRBJ2-1; a weak D match, TRBD2 (5 bases). The V end was cut by 6 bases, the J end by 6 bases, with 15 bases between. CDR1 and CDR2 from the germline V gene are MGHDK and SYGVNS. CDR3 length equals 14 residues. CDR3 in amino acids: CASSGGLIGNEQFF. CDR3 in DNA: TGTGCCAGCAGCGGCGGGCTCATCGGCAATGAGCAGTTCTTC.

This clonotype has ten or more counts. J is TRBJ2-2 and V is TRBV7-9, with TRBD1 matching 8 bases. The CDR3 contains 15 residues. CDR1 and CDR2 from the germline V gene are SEHNR and FQNEAQ (reference sequence). V was clipped by 3 bases and J by 2 bases; unmatched bases: 2. CDR3 region: CASSFDRGNTGELFF. The CDR3 bases are TGTGCCAGCAGCTTCGACAGGGGAAACACCGGGGAGCTGTTTTTT.

This rearrangement joins TRBV7-9 to TRBJ2-7; 9 bases fit TRBD1. The CDR3 loop spans 15 amino acids. V lost 5 bases and J lost 3; bases outside the gene matches: 8. Germline CDR1 is SEHNR and CDR2 is FQNEAQ (reference sequence). CDR3 amino acids: CASSPLMDRGYEQYF. The CDR3 nucleotides are TGTGCCAGCAGCCCCTTAATGGACAGGGGCTACGAGCAGTACTTC. The variable domain in full, with the rest retrieved from reference TRBV7-9 and TRBJ2-7, is DTGVSQNPRHKITKRGQNVTFRCDPISEHNRLYWYRQTLGQGPEFLTYFQNEAQLEKSRLLSDRFSAERPKGSFSTLEIQRTEQGDSAMYLCASSPLMDRGYEQYFGPGTRLTVT.

This clonotype was found once. The J gene is TRBJ2-7, the V gene TRBV7-8, with 8 nucleotides matching TRBD1. In germline, CDR1 is SGHVS, CDR2 FQNEAQ. V gave up 4 bases and J gave up 2 bases; unmatched junction bases: 10. The CDR3 runs to 16 residues. CDR3 nucleotide sequence: TGTGCCAGCAGCTCCCGAACAGGGGGAATCGCCTACGAGCAGTACTTC. It is translated as CASSSRTGGIAYEQYF.

The V gene is TRBV6-5, the J gene TRBJ2-7, with 9 bases identical to TRBD1. Germline V gives CDR1 MNHEY, CDR2 SVGAGI. The CDR3 spans 15 residues. The V segment lost 7 bases and the J segment 4 bases; nucleotides outside the gene matches: 11. CDR3 in amino acids: CASKTSGTGLYEQYF. CDR3 in DNA: TGTGCCAGCAAAACCTCCGGGACAGGGCTTTACGAGCAGTACTTC.

This clonotype was observed a single time. A far larger clone is a single base away, which makes a read error likely. This chain links TRBV7-2 with TRBJ1-2; no clear D. Germline V gene lookup returns CDR1 SGHTA and CDR2 FQGNSA. The CDR3 spans 12 residues. CDR3 loop: CVSSLGAYGYTF. The DNA for the CDR3 is TGTGTCAGCAGCTTGGGAGCTTATGGCTACACCTTC.